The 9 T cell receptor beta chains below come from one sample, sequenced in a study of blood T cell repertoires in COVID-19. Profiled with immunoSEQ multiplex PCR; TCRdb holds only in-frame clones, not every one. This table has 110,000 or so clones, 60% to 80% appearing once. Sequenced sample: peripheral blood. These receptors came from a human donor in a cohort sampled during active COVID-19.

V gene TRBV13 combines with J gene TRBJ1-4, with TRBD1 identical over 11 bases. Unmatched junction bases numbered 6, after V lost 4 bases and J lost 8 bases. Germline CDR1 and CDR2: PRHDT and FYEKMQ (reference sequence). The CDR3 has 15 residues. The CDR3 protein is CASSSRTGGDEKLFF. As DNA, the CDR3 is TGTGCCAGCAGCTCCCGGACAGGGGGCGACGAAAAACTGTTTTTT.

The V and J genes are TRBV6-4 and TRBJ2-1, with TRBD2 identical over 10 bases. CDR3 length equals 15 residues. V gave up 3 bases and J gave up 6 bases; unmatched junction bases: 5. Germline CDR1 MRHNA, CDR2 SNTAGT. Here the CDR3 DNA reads TGTGCCAGCAGTGAATGGGCTAGCGGGAGCAATGAGCAGTTCTTC. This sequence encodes CASSEWASGSNEQFF.

The CDR3: CASSTGGFTEAFF. For the CDR3, the DNA is TGTGCCAGCAGTACAGGGGGCTTCACTGAAGCTTTCTTT. The chain joins TRBV3-1 (or the pseudogene TRBV3-2) to TRBJ1-1; 9 bases are a match to TRBD1. The CDR3 contains 13 residues. Germline V gene lookup returns CDR1 LGHDT and CDR2 YNNKEL (reference sequence). The ends lost 6 bases at V and 4 bases at J; junction bases unmatched: 3.

The chain's CDR3 is CAISEQGDYGYTF. CDR3 DNA: TGTGCCATCAGTGAGCAGGGCGACTATGGCTACACCTTC. The V and J genes are TRBV10-3 and TRBJ1-2; tentative D call: TRBD1 (5 bases). V lost 2 bases and J lost 3, with 7 bases in between. The germline gives CDR1 ENHRY, CDR2 SYGVKD. The CDR3 has 13 residues.

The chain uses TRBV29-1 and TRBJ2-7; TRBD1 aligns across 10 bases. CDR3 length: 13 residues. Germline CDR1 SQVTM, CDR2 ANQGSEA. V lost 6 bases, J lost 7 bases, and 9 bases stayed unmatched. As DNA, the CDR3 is TGCAGCGTCCGGGACAGGGGCCTCTTGGAGCAGTACTTC. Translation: CSVRDRGLLEQYF.

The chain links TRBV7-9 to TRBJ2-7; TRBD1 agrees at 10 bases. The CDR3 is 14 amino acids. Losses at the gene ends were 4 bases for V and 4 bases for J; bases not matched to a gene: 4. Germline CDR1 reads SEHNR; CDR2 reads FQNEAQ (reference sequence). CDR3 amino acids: CASSSGQGRYEQYF. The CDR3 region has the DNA TGTGCCAGCAGCTCGGGACAGGGGCGATACGAGCAGTACTTC.

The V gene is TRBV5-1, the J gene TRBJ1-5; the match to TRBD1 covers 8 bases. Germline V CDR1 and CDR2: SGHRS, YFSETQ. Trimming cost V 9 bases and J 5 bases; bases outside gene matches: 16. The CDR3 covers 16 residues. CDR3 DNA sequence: TGCGCCACCCCCTGGCCCGACAGGGGAAGGGATCAGCCCCAGCATTTT. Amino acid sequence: CATPWPDRGRDQPQHF.

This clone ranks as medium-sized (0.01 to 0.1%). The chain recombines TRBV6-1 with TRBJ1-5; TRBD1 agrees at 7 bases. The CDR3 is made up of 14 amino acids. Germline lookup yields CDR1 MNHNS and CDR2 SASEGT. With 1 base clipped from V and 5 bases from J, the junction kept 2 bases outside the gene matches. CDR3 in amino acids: CASSEGQGDQPQHF. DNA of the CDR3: TGTGCCAGCAGTGAAGGACAGGGCGATCAGCCCCAGCATTTT.

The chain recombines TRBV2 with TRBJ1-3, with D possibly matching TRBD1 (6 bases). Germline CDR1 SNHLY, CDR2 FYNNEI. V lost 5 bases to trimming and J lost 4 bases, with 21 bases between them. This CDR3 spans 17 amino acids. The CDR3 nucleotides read TGTGCCAGCAGTCCGAGACAGGCTCCTTCACGAGGAAACACCATATATTTT. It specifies CASSPRQAPSRGNTIYF.